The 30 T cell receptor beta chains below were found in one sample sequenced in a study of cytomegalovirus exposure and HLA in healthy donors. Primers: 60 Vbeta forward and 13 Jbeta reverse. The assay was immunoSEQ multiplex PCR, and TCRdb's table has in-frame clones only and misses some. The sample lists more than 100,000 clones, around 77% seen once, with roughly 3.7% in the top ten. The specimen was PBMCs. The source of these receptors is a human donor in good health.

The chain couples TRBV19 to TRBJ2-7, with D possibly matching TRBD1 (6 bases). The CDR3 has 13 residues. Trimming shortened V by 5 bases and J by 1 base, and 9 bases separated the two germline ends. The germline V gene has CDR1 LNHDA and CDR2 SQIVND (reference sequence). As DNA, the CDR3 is TGTGCCAGTAGTTCTACAGGGTCCTACGAGCAGTACTTC. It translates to CASSSTGSYEQYF.

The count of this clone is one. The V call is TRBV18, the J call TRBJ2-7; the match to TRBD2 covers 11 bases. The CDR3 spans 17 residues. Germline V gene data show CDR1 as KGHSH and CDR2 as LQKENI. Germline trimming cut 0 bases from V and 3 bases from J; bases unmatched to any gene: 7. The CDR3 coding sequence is TGTGCCAGCTCACCACCAGGTTTAGCGGGAGGGATCTACGAGCAGTACTTC. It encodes CASSPPGLAGGIYEQYF.

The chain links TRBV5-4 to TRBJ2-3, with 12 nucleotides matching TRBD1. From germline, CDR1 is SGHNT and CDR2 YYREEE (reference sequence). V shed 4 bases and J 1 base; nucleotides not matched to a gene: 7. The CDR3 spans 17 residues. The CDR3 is CASSGGQGASGTDTQYF. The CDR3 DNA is TGTGCCAGCAGCGGGGGACAGGGGGCGTCCGGCACAGATACGCAGTATTTT.

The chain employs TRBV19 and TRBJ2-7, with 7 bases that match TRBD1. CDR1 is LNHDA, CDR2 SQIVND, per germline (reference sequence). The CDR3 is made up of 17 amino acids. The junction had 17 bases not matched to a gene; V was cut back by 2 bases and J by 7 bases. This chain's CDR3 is CASSISPQTGSLGEQYF. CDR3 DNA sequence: TGTGCCAGTAGTATATCCCCACAGACAGGGTCCCTCGGGGAGCAGTACTTC.

Written as DNA, the CDR3 is TGTGCCAGCAGTGAGGACCCGGGAAGGCAGCAGTACTTC. It encodes CASSEDPGRQQYF. The chain joins TRBV2 to TRBJ2-7, with D possibly TRBD2 on 5 matching bases. The germline gives CDR1 SNHLY, CDR2 FYNNEI. CDR3 size: 13 residues. Between the trimmed V and J ends, which lost 3 bases and 8 bases, there was a span of 14 bases.

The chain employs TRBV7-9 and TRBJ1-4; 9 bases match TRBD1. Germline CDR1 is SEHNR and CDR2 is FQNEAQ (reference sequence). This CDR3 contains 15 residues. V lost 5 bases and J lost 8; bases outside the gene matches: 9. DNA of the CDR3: TGTGCCAGCAGCCGAACAGGGGGCGCGGGGGAAAAACTGTTTTTT. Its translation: CASSRTGGAGEKLFF.

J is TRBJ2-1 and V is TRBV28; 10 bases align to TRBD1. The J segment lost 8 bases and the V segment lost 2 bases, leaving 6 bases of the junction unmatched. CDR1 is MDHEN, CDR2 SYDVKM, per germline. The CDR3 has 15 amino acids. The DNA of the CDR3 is TGTGCCAGCAGTTTACCGGGACAGGGGTTCGATGAGCAGTTCTTC. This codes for CASSLPGQGFDEQFF.

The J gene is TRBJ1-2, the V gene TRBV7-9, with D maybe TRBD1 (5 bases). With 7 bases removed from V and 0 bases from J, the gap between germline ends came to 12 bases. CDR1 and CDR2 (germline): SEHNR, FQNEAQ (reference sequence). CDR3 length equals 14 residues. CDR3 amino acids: CASTLQVTNYGYTF. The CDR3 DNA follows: TGTGCCAGCACCCTACAGGTGACTAACTATGGCTACACCTTC.

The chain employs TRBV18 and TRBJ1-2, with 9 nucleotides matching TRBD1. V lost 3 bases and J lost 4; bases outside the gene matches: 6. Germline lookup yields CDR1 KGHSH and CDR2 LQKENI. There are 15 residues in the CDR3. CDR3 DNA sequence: TGTGCCAGCTCACCGACCGGGGACAGGGCCTATGGCTACACCTTC. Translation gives CASSPTGDRAYGYTF.

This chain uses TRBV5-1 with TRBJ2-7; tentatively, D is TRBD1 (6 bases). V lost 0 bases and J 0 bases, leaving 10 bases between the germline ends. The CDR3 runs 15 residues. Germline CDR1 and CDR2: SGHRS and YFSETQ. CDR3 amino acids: CASSLATGSSYEQYF. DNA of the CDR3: TGCGCCAGCAGCTTGGCGACAGGAAGCTCCTACGAGCAGTACTTC.

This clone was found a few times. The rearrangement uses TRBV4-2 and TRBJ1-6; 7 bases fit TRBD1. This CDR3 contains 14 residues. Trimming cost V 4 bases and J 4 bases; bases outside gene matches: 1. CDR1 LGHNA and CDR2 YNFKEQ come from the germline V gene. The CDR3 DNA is TGTGCCAGCAGCCCGGGACAGTATAATTCACCCCTCCACTTT. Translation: CASSPGQYNSPLHF.

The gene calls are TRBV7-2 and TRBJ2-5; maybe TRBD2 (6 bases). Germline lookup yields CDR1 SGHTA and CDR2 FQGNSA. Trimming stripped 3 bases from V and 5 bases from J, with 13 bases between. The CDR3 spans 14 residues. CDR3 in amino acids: CASSFGLTLETQYF. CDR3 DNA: TGTGCCAGCAGCTTTGGACTAACGCTCGAGACCCAGTACTTC.

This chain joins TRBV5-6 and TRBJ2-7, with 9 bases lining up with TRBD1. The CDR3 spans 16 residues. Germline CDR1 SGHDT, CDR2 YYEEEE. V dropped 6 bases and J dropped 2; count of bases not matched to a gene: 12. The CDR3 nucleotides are TGTGCCAGCAACCCGGCCGGGACAGGGAGTACCTACGAGCAGTACTTC. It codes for CASNPAGTGSTYEQYF.

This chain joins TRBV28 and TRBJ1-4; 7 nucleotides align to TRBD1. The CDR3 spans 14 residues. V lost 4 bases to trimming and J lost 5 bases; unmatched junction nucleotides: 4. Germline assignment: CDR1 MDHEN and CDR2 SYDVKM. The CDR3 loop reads CASSSGTVNEKLFF. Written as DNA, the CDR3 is TGTGCCAGCAGTTCCGGGACAGTAAATGAAAAACTGTTTTTT.

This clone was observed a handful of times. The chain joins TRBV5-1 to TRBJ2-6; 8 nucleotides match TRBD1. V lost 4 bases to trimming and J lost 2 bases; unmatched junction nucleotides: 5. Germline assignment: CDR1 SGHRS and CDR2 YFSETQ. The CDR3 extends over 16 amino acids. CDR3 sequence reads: CASSAARGPGANVLTF. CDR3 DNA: TGCGCCAGCAGCGCCGCCAGGGGGCCTGGGGCCAACGTCCTGACTTTC.

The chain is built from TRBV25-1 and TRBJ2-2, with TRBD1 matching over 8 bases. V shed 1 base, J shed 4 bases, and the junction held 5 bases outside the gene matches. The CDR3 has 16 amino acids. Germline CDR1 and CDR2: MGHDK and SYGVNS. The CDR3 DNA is TGTGCCAGCAGTGAATGGACAGGGTATGGCACCGGGGAGCTGTTTTTT. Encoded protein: CASSEWTGYGTGELFF. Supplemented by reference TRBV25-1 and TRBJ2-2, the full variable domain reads EADIYQTPRYLVIGTGKKITLECSQTMGHDKMYWYQQDPGMELHLIHYSYGVNSTEKGDLSSESTVSRIRTEHFPLTLESARPSHTSQYLCASSEWTGYGTGELFFGEGSRLTVL.

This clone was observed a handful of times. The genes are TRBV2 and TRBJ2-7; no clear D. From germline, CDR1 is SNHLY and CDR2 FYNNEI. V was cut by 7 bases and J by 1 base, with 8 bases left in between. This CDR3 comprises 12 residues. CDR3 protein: CASTVPSYEQYF. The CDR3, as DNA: TGTGCCAGCACCGTCCCGTCCTACGAGCAGTACTTC.

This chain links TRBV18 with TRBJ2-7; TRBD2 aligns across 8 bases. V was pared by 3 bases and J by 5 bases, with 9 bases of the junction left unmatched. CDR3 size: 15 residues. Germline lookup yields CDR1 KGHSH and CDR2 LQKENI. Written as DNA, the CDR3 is TGTGCCAGCTCACCGGGGGTGCTAGCGGGTAACGAGCAGTACTTC. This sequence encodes CASSPGVLAGNEQYF.

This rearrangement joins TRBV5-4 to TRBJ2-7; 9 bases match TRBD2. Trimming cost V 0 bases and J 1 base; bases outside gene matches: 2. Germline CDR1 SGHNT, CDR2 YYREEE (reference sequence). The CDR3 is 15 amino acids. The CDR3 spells CASSLGLADSYEQYF. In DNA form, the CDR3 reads TGTGCCAGCAGCTTGGGACTAGCGGATTCCTACGAGCAGTACTTC. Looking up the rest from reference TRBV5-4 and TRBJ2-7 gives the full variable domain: ETGVTQSPTHLIKTRGQQVTLRCSSQSGHNTVSWYQQALGQGPQFIFQYYREEENGRGNFPPRFSGLQFPNYSSELNVNALELDDSALYLCASSLGLADSYEQYFGPGTRLTVT.

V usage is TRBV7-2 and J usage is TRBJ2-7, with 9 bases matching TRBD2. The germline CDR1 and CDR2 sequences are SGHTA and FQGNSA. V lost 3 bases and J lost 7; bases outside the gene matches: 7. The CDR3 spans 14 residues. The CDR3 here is CASSFKIAGVEQYF. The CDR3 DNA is TGTGCCAGCAGCTTCAAGATAGCGGGAGTTGAGCAGTACTTC.

CDR3 DNA: TGTGCCAGCTCACCACCGGGGCCCGGAGAGGAGTACTTC. Protein: CASSPPGPGEEYF. This rearrangement joins TRBV18 to TRBJ2-7, with D possibly matching TRBD1 (5 bases). This CDR3 is 13 amino acids long. Trimming left V 0 bases short and J 11 bases short, with 14 bases between. Germline V gene data show CDR1 as KGHSH and CDR2 as LQKENI.

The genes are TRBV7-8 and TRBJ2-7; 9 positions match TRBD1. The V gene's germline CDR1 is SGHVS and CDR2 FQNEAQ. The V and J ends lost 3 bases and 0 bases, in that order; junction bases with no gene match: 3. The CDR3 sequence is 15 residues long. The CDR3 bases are TGTGCCAGCAGCTTCGGACAGGGGAGCTCCTACGAGCAGTACTTC. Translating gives CASSFGQGSSYEQYF.

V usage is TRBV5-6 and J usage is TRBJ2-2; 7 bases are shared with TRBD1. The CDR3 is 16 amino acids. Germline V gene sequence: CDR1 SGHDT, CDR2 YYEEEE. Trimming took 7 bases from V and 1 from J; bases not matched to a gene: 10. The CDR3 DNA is TGTGCCAGCCGGAACCTTCAGGGGGTGAACACCGGGGAGCTGTTTTTT. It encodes CASRNLQGVNTGELFF. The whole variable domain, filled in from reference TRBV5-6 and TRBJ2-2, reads DAGVTQSPTHLIKTRGQQVTLRCSPKSGHDTVSWYQQALGQGPQFIFQYYEEEERQRGNFPDRFSGHQFPNYSSELNVNALLLGDSALYLCASRNLQGVNTGELFFGEGSRLTVL.

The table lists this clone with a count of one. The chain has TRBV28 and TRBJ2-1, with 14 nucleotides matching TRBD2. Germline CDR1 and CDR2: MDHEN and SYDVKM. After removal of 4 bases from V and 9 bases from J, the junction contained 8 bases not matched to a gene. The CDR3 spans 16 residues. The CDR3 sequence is CASSSAGTSGRGEQFF. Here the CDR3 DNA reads TGTGCCAGCAGTTCCGCCGGGACTAGCGGGAGAGGTGAGCAGTTCTTC.

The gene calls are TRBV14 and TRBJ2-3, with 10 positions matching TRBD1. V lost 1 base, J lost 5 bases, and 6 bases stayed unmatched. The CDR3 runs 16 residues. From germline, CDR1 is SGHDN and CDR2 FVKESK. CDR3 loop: CASSQVDRGLGDTQYF. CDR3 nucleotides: TGTGCCAGCAGCCAAGTAGACAGGGGGCTTGGAGATACGCAGTATTTT.

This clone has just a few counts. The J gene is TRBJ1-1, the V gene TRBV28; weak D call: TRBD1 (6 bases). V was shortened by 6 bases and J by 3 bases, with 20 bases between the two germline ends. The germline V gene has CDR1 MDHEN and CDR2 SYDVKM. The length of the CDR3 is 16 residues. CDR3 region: CASRPLRGAGDTEAFF. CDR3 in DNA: TGTGCCAGCAGACCTCTGAGAGGGGCAGGGGACACTGAAGCTTTCTTT.

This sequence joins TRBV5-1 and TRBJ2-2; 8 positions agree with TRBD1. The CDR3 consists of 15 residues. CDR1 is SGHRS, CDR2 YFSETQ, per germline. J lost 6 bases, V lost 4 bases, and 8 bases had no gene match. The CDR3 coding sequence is TGCGCCAGCAGCCAATCCGGACAGGGATCCGGGGAGCTGTTTTTT. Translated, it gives CASSQSGQGSGELFF.

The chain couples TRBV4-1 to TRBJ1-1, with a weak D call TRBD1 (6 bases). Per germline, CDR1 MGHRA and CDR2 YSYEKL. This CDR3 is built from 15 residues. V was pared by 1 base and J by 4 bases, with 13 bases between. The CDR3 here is CASSQAGGGGTEAFF. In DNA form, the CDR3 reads TGCGCCAGCAGCCAAGCGGGGGGCGGTGGCACTGAAGCTTTCTTT.

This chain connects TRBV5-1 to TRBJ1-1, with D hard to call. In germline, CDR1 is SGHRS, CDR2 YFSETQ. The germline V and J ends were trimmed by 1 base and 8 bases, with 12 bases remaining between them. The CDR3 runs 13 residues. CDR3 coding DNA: TGCGCCAGCAGCTTGACAGAGGGCGTGGAAGCTTTCTTT. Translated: CASSLTEGVEAFF.

The CDR3 region has the DNA TGTGCCAGCAGTTTCACTACCCGTGGCGGGACTGAAGCTTTCTTT. It encodes CASSFTTRGGTEAFF. This chain links TRBV6-5 with TRBJ1-1; no clear D gene. CDR3 size: 15 residues. Germline CDR1 is MNHEY and CDR2 is SVGAGI. Trimming took 4 bases from V and 5 from J, leaving 17 bases between them.